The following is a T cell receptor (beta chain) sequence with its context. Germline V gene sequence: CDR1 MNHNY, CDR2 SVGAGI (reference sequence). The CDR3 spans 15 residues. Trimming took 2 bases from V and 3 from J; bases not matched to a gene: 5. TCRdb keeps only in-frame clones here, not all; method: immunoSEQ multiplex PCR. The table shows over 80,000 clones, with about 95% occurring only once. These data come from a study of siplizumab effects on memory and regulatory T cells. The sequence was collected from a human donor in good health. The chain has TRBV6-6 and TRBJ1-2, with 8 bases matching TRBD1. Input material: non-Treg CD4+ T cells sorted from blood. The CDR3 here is CASSYTKQGDYGYTF. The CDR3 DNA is TGTGCCAGCAGTTACACTAAACAGGGGGACTATGGCTACACCTTC.